This entry lists 3 T cell receptor beta chains sequenced from one sample in a study of blood T cell repertoires in COVID-19. Using immunoSEQ multiplex PCR, the repertoire was profiled, and TCRdb retains in-frame clones only, with some absent. The profile covers about 47,000 clones, with 75% to 90% appearing a single time and less than 15% taken by the ten largest. The material sequenced was peripheral blood. Receptors were obtained from a human donor with acute or convalescent COVID-19. The donor label of this sample is uncertain.

V and J are TRBV29-1 and TRBJ2-7; 7 nucleotides line up with TRBD1. The CDR3 extends over 12 amino acids. Losses at the gene ends were 6 bases for V and 2 bases for J; bases not matched to a gene: 4. Germline-derived CDR1 and CDR2 are SQVTM and ANQGSEA. CDR3: CSVQGQAYEQYF. CDR3 nucleotides: TGCAGCGTACAAGGACAGGCCTACGAGCAGTACTTC.

The V gene is TRBV7-9, the J gene TRBJ1-1; D perhaps matches TRBD1 (6 bases). This CDR3 comprises 14 residues. Trimming cost V 7 bases and J 4 bases, with 16 bases left between them. CDR1 is SEHNR, CDR2 FQNEAQ, per germline (reference sequence). CDR3: CASIPGEGGTEAFF. CDR3 DNA: TGTGCCAGCATCCCAGGGGAGGGTGGCACTGAAGCTTTCTTT.

The chain links TRBV2 to TRBJ1-2, with D possibly matching TRBD1 (6 bases). The CDR3 is 13 residues long. The V gene lost 2 bases and the J gene lost 8 bases, with 12 bases spanning the gap. CDR1 is SNHLY, CDR2 FYNNEI, per germline. The CDR3 coding sequence is TGTGCCAGCAGTGAATCAGGGGAGGGAGGCTACACCTTC. This sequence encodes CASSESGEGGYTF.